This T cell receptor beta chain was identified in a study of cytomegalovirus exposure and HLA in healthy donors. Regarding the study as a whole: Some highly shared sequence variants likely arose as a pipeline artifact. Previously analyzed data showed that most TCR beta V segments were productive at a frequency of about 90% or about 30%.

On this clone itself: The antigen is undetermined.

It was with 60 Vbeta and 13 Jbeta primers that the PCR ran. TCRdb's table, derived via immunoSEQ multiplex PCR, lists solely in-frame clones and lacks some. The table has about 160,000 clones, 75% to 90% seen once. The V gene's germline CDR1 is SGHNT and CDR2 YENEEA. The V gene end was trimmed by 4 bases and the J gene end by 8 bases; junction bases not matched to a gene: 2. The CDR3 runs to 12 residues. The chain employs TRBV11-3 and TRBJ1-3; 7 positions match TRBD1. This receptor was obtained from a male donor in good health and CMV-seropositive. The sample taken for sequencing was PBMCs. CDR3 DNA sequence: TGTGCCAGCAGCTCCCAGGGGGACACCATATATTTT. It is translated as CASSSQGDTIYF.